A selection of T cell receptor beta chains follows, all from one sample in a study of blood T cells in healthy people across ages. Each CDR3 protein is one row after TCRdb ran MiXCR on the 5' RACE reads. Of over 1,300,000 distinct CDR3 sequences in the sample, roughly 60% were seen once. The sample consisted of blood. These receptors were collected from a man in his late teens or twenties in good health. Each CDR3 is given with its conserved first and last residue. D genes are given only for firm matches. Part of the rows lack a size; the others show once, few, many or a class for expanded clones.

TRBD1	TRBV4-3	NA	TRBJ2-3	TGCGCCAGCAGCCAAAACCTCCCGGGACAGGGAAGCACAGATACGCAGTATTTT	CASSQNLPGQGSTDTQYF
NA	TRBV28	NA	TRBJ1-6	TGTGCCAGCAGTTCGGGTTTATCACCCCTCCACTTT	CASSSGLSPLHF
TRBD2	TRBV5-6	NA	TRBJ2-2	TGTGCCGGCAGCCCCCTAGCGGGAGTTGGCGCCGGGGAGCTGTTTTTT	CAGSPLAGVGAGELFF
TRBD1	TRBV20-1	NA	TRBJ1-2	TGCAGTGCTGGTATGCGAACATGGACAGGGAGTAACTATGGCTACACCTTC	CSAGMRTWTGSNYGYTF
TRBD1	TRBV20-1	few	TRBJ2-1	TGCAGTGCTATACGGGACAGGGTCTACAATGAGCAGTTCTTC	CSAIRDRVYNEQFF
TRBD2	TRBV27	NA	TRBJ2-3	TGTGCCAGCCCTACCCAGAGGTGGGCCACTAGCGGGGGAACTAGCACAGATACGCAGTATTTT	CASPTQRWATSGGTSTDTQYF
TRBD2	TRBV20-1	once	TRBJ2-7	TGCAGTGCATTACTAGCGGGGCCTTACGAGCAGTACTTC	CSALLAGPYEQYF
TRBD1	TRBV10-3	few	TRBJ1-3	TGTGCCACCAGGACAGGGGCTCAAGGAAACACCATATATTTT	CATRTGAQGNTIYF
TRBD2	TRBV11-2	NA	TRBJ2-7	TGCGCCAGCAGCTCCATGGGACTAGCGGGAGTCAGTGACGAGCAGTACTTC	CASSSMGLAGVSDEQYF
NA	TRBV9	NA	TRBJ2-7	TGTGCCAGCAGCGTAGACAGGGCGGGGATTGGCGAGCAGTACTTC	CASSVDRAGIGEQYF
TRBD1	TRBV5-1	NA	TRBJ1-2	TGCGCCAGCAGCAAAGACAGGACAGGGCCAACCTATGGCTACACCTTC	CASSKDRTGPTYGYTF
TRBD1	TRBV9	many	TRBJ1-2	TGTGCCAGCAGCGGGACAGGTGATTATGGCTACACCTTC	CASSGTGDYGYTF
NA	TRBV10-3	NA	TRBJ2-1	TGTGCCATCAAACCGGGCGTAAGCTCCTACAATGAGCAGTTCTTC	CAIKPGVSSYNEQFF